These 2 T cell receptor beta chains were sequenced from one sample in a study of T cells in Graves' hyperthyroidism and ophthalmopathy. Amplification targeted TCR beta CDR3 regions from RNA transcripts. Primed by the HTBI set, a first-round RT-PCR was run on the TCR CDR3. MiXCR, run by TCRdb on the multiplex PCR reads, gives a single entry per CDR3 protein. The table lists around 620,000 distinct CDR3 sequences, 46% of them singletons. The sample consisted of peripheral blood or thyroid tissue (not recorded which). All receptors come from an adult woman with Graves' disease, either hyperthyroidism or ophthalmopathy (not recorded which).

The chain recombines TRBV7-3 with TRBJ2-5, with a weak D call TRBD1 (5 bases). The CDR3 loop spans 14 amino acids. The germline V gene encodes CDR1 SGHTA and CDR2 FQGTGA. V was pared by 3 bases and J by 5 bases, with 13 bases between. CDR3 bases: TGTGCCAGCAGCTTCAGGCCAGGGTTGGAGACCCAGTACTTC. Its translation is CASSFRPGLETQYF.

This clonotype showed up many times. The chain uses TRBV28 and TRBJ1-1; a weak D match, TRBD1 (6 bases). Germline V gene lookup returns CDR1 MDHEN and CDR2 SYDVKM. The CDR3 totals 14 residues. V was cut by 3 bases and J by 1 base, with 9 bases left in between. The CDR3 bases are TGTGCCAGCAGTTTCCCGACAGGGAACACTGAAGCTTTCTTT. This encodes CASSFPTGNTEAFF.